A single sample is the source of the 17 T cell receptor beta chains below, sequenced in a study of blood T cell repertoires in COVID-19. Sequencing was performed with immunoSEQ multiplex PCR; in TCRdb, only in-frame clones are kept and a portion is missing. The sample has 300,000 to 450,000 clones, around nine tenths seen once. Sequencing was carried out using PBMCs or T cells enriched from blood (not recorded which). The receptors stem from a woman between 25 and 40 years old who had been exposed to COVID-19.

The chain has TRBV11-2 and TRBJ2-1; 9 nucleotides match TRBD2. Germline V gene sequence: CDR1 SGHAT, CDR2 FQNNGV. The CDR3 is 15 residues long. The ends lost 3 bases at V and 4 bases at J; junction bases unmatched: 4. CDR3 DNA sequence: TGTGCCAGCAGCTTGCAGCGGGGGGTTTACAATGAGCAGTTCTTC. Translation gives CASSLQRGVYNEQFF.

DNA for the CDR3: TGTGCCTGGAGTGTTGCAGGGAACTCTTACGAGCAGTACTTC. Translated: CAWSVAGNSYEQYF. This chain links TRBV30 with TRBJ2-7, with a weak D call TRBD1 (5 bases). V lost 0 bases to trimming and J lost 4 bases, with 13 bases between them. CDR3 size: 14 residues. Looked up from germline, CDR1 is GTSNPN and CDR2 is SVGIG (reference sequence).

This chain's CDR3 is CATSRAGEVYEQYF. CDR3 nucleotides: TGTGCCACCAGCAGAGCGGGAGAGGTCTACGAGCAGTACTTC. The chain joins TRBV15 to TRBJ2-7; D is possibly TRBD2 (6 bases). The CDR3 runs 14 residues. Germline values: CDR1 LNHNV, CDR2 YYDKDF (reference sequence). V shed 1 base and J shed 3 bases, with 10 bases lying between them.

In DNA, the CDR3 is TGTGCCAGCAGTTTAGGGGAGCCTGAGCAGTTCTTC. It codes for CASSLGEPEQFF. The V gene is TRBV28, the J gene TRBJ2-1; D perhaps matches TRBD2 (5 bases). Trimming pared 2 bases from V and 9 bases from J, leaving 8 bases between. CDR1 MDHEN and CDR2 SYDVKM come from the germline V gene. The CDR3 spans 12 residues.

The V gene is TRBV2, the J gene TRBJ2-3, with D unresolved. This CDR3 is built from 11 residues. Germline V gives CDR1 SNHLY, CDR2 FYNNEI. Trimming left V 7 bases short and J 2 bases short, with 4 bases between. This CDR3 is CASILTDTQYF. The CDR3 nucleotides read TGTGCCAGCATCCTCACAGATACGCAGTATTTT. The whole variable domain, filled in from reference TRBV2 and TRBJ2-3, reads EPEVTQTPSHQVTQMGQEVILRCVPISNHLYFYWYRQILGQKVEFLVSFYNNEISEKSEIFDDQFSVERPDGSNFTLKIRSTKLEDSAMYFCASILTDTQYFGPGTRLTVL.

This chain joins TRBV30 and TRBJ2-4, with unresolved D. CDR1 GTSNPN and CDR2 SVGIG come from the germline V gene (reference sequence). Trimming took 0 bases from V and 0 from J, leaving 6 bases between them. This CDR3 region has 14 residues. In DNA, the CDR3 is TGTGCCTGGAGTGTAAGACTAGCCAAAAACATTCAGTACTTC. The encoded protein is CAWSVRLAKNIQYF.

This clone was seen a single time. V and J are TRBV7-9 and TRBJ2-2; tentative D call: TRBD2 (5 bases). The CDR3 runs to 14 residues. Between the trimmed V and J ends, which lost 7 bases and 4 bases, there was a span of 13 bases. Germline lookup yields CDR1 SEHNR and CDR2 FQNEAQ (reference sequence). CDR3: CASTAGVSTGELFF. Here the CDR3 DNA reads TGTGCCAGCACAGCCGGGGTCAGCACCGGGGAGCTGTTTTTT.

This chain links TRBV4-1 with TRBJ2-5, with TRBD2 matching over 11 bases. The germline V gene encodes CDR1 MGHRA and CDR2 YSYEKL. Trimming cost V 0 bases and J 4 bases; bases outside gene matches: 10. The CDR3 has 18 residues. The CDR3 loop is CASSQDLGLAGGGETQYF. The CDR3 DNA follows: TGCGCCAGCAGCCAAGACCTAGGCCTAGCGGGAGGTGGAGAGACCCAGTACTTC.

The chain combines TRBV7-8 with TRBJ1-4, with 10 bases aligning to TRBD1. After removal of 5 bases from V and 5 bases from J, the junction contained 2 bases not matched to a gene. CDR3 size: 14 residues. CDR1 SGHVS and CDR2 FQNEAQ come from the germline V gene. The CDR3 DNA is TGTGCCAGCAGCAAGGGACAGGGGAATGAAAAACTGTTTTTT. It translates to CASSKGQGNEKLFF.

The chain has TRBV27 and TRBJ1-6; 8 positions match TRBD1. Germline assignment: CDR1 MNHEY and CDR2 SMNVEV (reference sequence). This CDR3 spans 14 amino acids. The V gene end was trimmed by 7 bases and the J gene end by 6 bases; junction bases not matched to a gene: 5. The CDR3 loop reads CASNFGQGNSPLHF. The CDR3 nucleotides read TGTGCCAGCAACTTCGGACAGGGTAATTCACCCCTCCACTTT.

This clone was detected only once. The rearrangement joins TRBV18 to TRBJ1-2; weak D call: TRBD1 (6 bases). CDR1 is KGHSH, CDR2 LQKENI, per germline. This CDR3 comprises 16 residues. V shed 4 bases and J shed 0 bases, with 15 bases lying between them. Here the CDR3 DNA reads TGTGCCAGCTCACTCTCCAGGGGCACAGCTAACTATGGCTACACCTTC. Translated: CASSLSRGTANYGYTF.

V usage is TRBV7-9 and J usage is TRBJ2-7, with D possibly matching TRBD1 (6 bases). CDR1 is SEHNR, CDR2 FQNEAQ, per germline (reference sequence). V was clipped by 1 base and J by 6 bases, with 7 bases between them. The CDR3 has 12 residues. The CDR3 nucleotides are TGTGCCAGCAGCTTAGGAGGGGGCGAGCAGTACTTC. Protein: CASSLGGGEQYF.

The rearrangement joins TRBV3-1 (or the pseudogene TRBV3-2) to TRBJ1-1; D possibly corresponds to TRBD1 (5 bases). In germline, CDR1 is LGHDT, CDR2 YNNKEL (reference sequence). The CDR3 extends over 14 amino acids. Deletions cut 5 bases from V and 2 bases from J, with 12 bases between. The CDR3 bases are TGTGCCAGCAGCATTCGACAGAGAAACACTGAAGCTTTCTTT. Translated: CASSIRQRNTEAFF.

The rearrangement uses TRBV9 and TRBJ2-7; 9 nucleotides line up with TRBD2. The CDR3 loop spans 14 amino acids. CDR1 and CDR2 from the germline V gene are SGDLS and YYNGEE. J lost 3 bases, V lost 6 bases, and 7 bases had no gene match. The CDR3 region has the DNA TGTGCCAGCAACACCGGGACTAGCAGCTACGAGCAGTACTTC. It codes for CASNTGTSSYEQYF. Full variable domain (outside the CDR3, taken from reference TRBV9 and TRBJ2-7): DSGVTQTPKHLITATGQRVTLRCSPRSGDLSVYWYQQSLDQGLQFLIQYYNGEERAKGNILERFSAQQFPDLHSELNLSSLELGDSALYFCASNTGTSSYEQYFGPGTRLTVT.

There are a few counts of this clone. The chain links TRBV7-9 to TRBJ2-2, with 10 positions matching TRBD1. Germline V lookup: CDR1 SEHNR, CDR2 FQNEAQ (reference sequence). The CDR3 is 15 amino acids. V shed 5 bases, J shed 3 bases, and the junction held 3 bases outside the gene matches. This CDR3 is CASSPGQGYTGELFF. In nucleotides, the CDR3 is TGTGCCAGCAGCCCGGGACAGGGGTACACCGGGGAGCTGTTTTTT.

The J gene is TRBJ2-1, the V gene TRBV24-1; 8 bases map to TRBD1. Trimming took 3 bases from V and 4 from J; bases not matched to a gene: 10. CDR1 is KGHDR and CDR2 is SFDVKD in the germline V gene. The CDR3 spans 17 residues. The CDR3 DNA sequence: TGTGCCACCAGTGATGCTCCCCCGGGACAGGATTACAATGAGCAGTTCTTC. As protein: CATSDAPPGQDYNEQFF.

The rearrangement joins TRBV30 to TRBJ1-5, with D unclear. Germline CDR1 is GTSNPN and CDR2 is SVGIG (reference sequence). This CDR3 comprises 14 residues. V was trimmed by 3 bases and J by 12 bases, leaving 21 bases between them. CDR3 in amino acids: CAWSGEWPGVFQHF. CDR3 nucleotide sequence: TGTGCCTGGAGCGGGGAGTGGCCAGGAGTATTCCAGCATTTT.